This TCR beta chain was identified in a study of blood T cells in healthy people across ages. The second PCR ran about 6 to 11 cycles with a sample-barcoded 5' primer and J-beta primers. The authors tagged each cDNA molecule using a template-switch adaptor with 12 random nucleotides. TCRdb ran MiXCR on the 5' RACE reads and lists one entry per CDR3 protein. Of about 720,000 distinct CDR3 sequences in the sample, 20% to 25% were seen once. All donors came from Russia, were Caucasian and healthy, and spanned ages about 6 to 90. This clonotype was observed a few times. The source material was blood. This TCR was recovered from a man between 65 and 85 years old in good health.

The CDR3 coding sequence is TGCAGTGCTAGAACAGCGACTACCGATACGCAGTATTTT. Translating it yields CSARTATTDTQYF. V gene TRBV20-1 combines with J gene TRBJ2-3; TRBD2 might be the D (5 bases). Germline V gene data show CDR1 as DFQATT and CDR2 as SNEGSKA (reference sequence). The CDR3 runs 13 residues. Trimming removed 2 bases at V and 6 bases at J, with 12 bases between.